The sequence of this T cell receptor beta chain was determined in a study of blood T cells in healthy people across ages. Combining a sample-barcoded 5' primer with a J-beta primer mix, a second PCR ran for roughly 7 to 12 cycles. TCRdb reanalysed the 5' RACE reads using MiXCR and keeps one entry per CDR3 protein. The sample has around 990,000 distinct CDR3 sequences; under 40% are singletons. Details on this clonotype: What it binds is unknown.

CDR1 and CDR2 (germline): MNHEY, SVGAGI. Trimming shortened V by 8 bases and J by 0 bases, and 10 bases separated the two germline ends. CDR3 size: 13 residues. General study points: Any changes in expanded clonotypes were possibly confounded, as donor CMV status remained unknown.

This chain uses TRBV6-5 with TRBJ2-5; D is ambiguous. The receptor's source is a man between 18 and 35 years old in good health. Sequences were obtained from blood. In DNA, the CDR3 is TGTGCCAGCGCTAGAGTGAACCAAGAGACCCAGTACTTC. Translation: CASARVNQETQYF.